These T cell receptor beta chains were read from a single sample in a study of shared clonotypes between healthy human individuals. TCRdb keeps only in-frame clones here, not all; method: immunoSEQ multiplex PCR. The table shows about 2 million clones, with approximately 94% occurring only once. The source material was naive CD8+ T cells sorted from blood. The receptors stem from a man younger than 30 in good health. The CDR3 runs from the conserved cysteine through the conserved F or W. A D gene is named only where the DNA matches it firmly. Not every row has a clone size; where given, it reads once, few, many or a size class.

V gene: TRBV27
D gene: -
J gene: TRBJ1-5
clone size: -
CDR3 protein: CASSLVPDQPQHF
CDR3 DNA: TGTGCCAGCAGTTTGGTCCCGGATCAGCCCCAGCATTTT

V gene: TRBV7-9
D gene: TRBD1
J gene: TRBJ2-3
clone size: -
CDR3 protein: CASSAAQGATDTQYF
CDR3 DNA: TGTGCCAGCAGCGCCGCGCAGGGGGCAACAGATACGCAGTATTTT

V gene: TRBV30
D gene: -
J gene: TRBJ2-1
clone size: -
CDR3 protein: CAWGQGNYNEQFF
CDR3 DNA: TGTGCCTGGGGGCAGGGAAATTACAATGAGCAGTTCTTC

V gene: TRBV2
D gene: -
J gene: TRBJ1-6
clone size: -
CDR3 protein: CASRDIGGGYNSPLHF
CDR3 DNA: TGTGCCAGTAGAGATATTGGGGGGGGCTATAATTCACCCCTCCACTTT

V gene: TRBV14
D gene: -
J gene: TRBJ1-2
clone size: -
CDR3 protein: CASSQRELYGYTF
CDR3 DNA: TGTGCCAGCAGCCAACGGGAGCTCTATGGCTACACCTTC

V gene: TRBV4-1
D gene: -
J gene: TRBJ1-1
clone size: -
CDR3 protein: CASSQEGEVEAFF
CDR3 DNA: TGCGCCAGCAGCCAAGAAGGGGAAGTTGAAGCTTTCTTT

V gene: TRBV28
D gene: TRBD1
J gene: TRBJ2-7
clone size: -
CDR3 protein: CAGAWTGSNDEQYF
CDR3 DNA: TGTGCCGGGGCCTGGACAGGGTCGAACGACGAGCAGTACTTC

V gene: TRBV5-4
D gene: -
J gene: TRBJ1-4
clone size: -
CDR3 protein: CASSLSPGEGEKLFF
CDR3 DNA: TGTGCCAGCAGCCTCAGTCCAGGGGAGGGTGAAAAACTGTTTTTT

V gene: TRBV6-6
D gene: -
J gene: TRBJ2-7
clone size: -
CDR3 protein: CASSPEVWDEQYF
CDR3 DNA: TGTGCCAGCAGTCCCGAGGTTTGGGACGAGCAGTACTTC

V gene: TRBV2
D gene: TRBD1
J gene: TRBJ2-7
clone size: -
CDR3 protein: CASSRGTGGHYEQYF
CDR3 DNA: TGTGCCAGCTCGCGAGGGACAGGGGGCCACTACGAGCAGTACTTC

V gene: TRBV7-8
D gene: -
J gene: TRBJ2-7
clone size: once
CDR3 protein: CASSFSGGVGEQYF
CDR3 DNA: TGTGCCAGCAGCTTTTCTGGGGGAGTAGGCGAGCAGTACTTC

V gene: TRBV25-1
D gene: -
J gene: TRBJ1-1
clone size: -
CDR3 protein: CASSEYSHTEAFF
CDR3 DNA: TGTGCCAGCAGTGAATACAGTCACACTGAAGCTTTCTTT

V gene: TRBV5-1
D gene: -
J gene: TRBJ1-1
clone size: -
CDR3 protein: CASSLALRGEGRNTEAFF
CDR3 DNA: TGCGCCAGCAGCTTGGCCTTGAGGGGGGAAGGACGGAACACTGAAGCTTTCTTT

V gene: TRBV29-1
D gene: -
J gene: TRBJ2-5
clone size: once
CDR3 protein: CSVEGNEETQYF
CDR3 DNA: TGCAGCGTTGAGGGGAACGAAGAGACCCAGTACTTC

V gene: TRBV9
D gene: TRBD1
J gene: TRBJ2-5
clone size: -
CDR3 protein: CASSVDGTDQETQYF
CDR3 DNA: TGTGCCAGCAGCGTAGATGGGACAGACCAAGAGACCCAGTACTTC

V gene: TRBV6-1
D gene: -
J gene: TRBJ2-7
clone size: -
CDR3 protein: CASTARGSSYEQYF
CDR3 DNA: TGTGCCAGCACCGCAAGGGGGTCCTCCTACGAGCAGTACTTC

V gene: TRBV7-9
D gene: TRBD1
J gene: TRBJ2-7
clone size: -
CDR3 protein: CASRNTGGSFPYEQYF
CDR3 DNA: TGTGCCAGCAGAAACACAGGGGGATCTTTTCCCTACGAGCAGTACTTC

V gene: TRBV7-9
D gene: -
J gene: TRBJ1-4
clone size: -
CDR3 protein: CASSIPGPGEEKLFF
CDR3 DNA: TGTGCCAGCAGCATACCGGGACCCGGAGAGGAAAAACTGTTTTTT

V gene: TRBV6-6
D gene: TRBD2
J gene: TRBJ2-5
clone size: once
CDR3 protein: CASSYSNLAGGETQYF
CDR3 DNA: TGTGCCAGCAGTTACTCTAATCTAGCGGGAGGGGAGACCCAGTACTTC

V gene: TRBV6-6
D gene: TRBD2
J gene: TRBJ2-1
clone size: -
CDR3 protein: CASSYSFAGVENEQFF
CDR3 DNA: TGTGCCAGCAGTTACTCTTTTGCGGGAGTGGAAAATGAGCAGTTCTTC

V gene: TRBV27
D gene: TRBD2
J gene: TRBJ2-7
clone size: -
CDR3 protein: CASSLGASGGNEQYF
CDR3 DNA: TGTGCCAGCAGTTTAGGGGCTAGCGGGGGAAACGAGCAGTACTTC

V gene: TRBV11-1
D gene: TRBD2
J gene: TRBJ2-5
clone size: -
CDR3 protein: CASSLTSGSETQYF
CDR3 DNA: TGTGCCAGCAGCTTAACTAGCGGGAGTGAGACCCAGTACTTC

V gene: TRBV29-1
D gene: -
J gene: TRBJ2-7
clone size: -
CDR3 protein: CSVEVRGGSYEQYF
CDR3 DNA: TGCAGCGTTGAAGTTAGAGGGGGCTCCTACGAGCAGTACTTC

V gene: TRBV7-9
D gene: -
J gene: TRBJ1-2
clone size: many
CDR3 protein: CASSLTVDYGYTF
CDR3 DNA: TGTGCCAGCAGCTTGACGGTGGACTATGGCTACACCTTC

V gene: TRBV19
D gene: TRBD1
J gene: TRBJ1-1
clone size: -
CDR3 protein: CASKTGSTEAFF
CDR3 DNA: TGTGCCAGTAAGACAGGGTCCACTGAAGCTTTCTTT

V gene: TRBV27
D gene: TRBD1
J gene: TRBJ2-5
clone size: -
CDR3 protein: CASSSSPGGGETQYF
CDR3 DNA: TGTGCCAGCAGTTCGTCCCCAGGGGGCGGAGAGACCCAGTACTTC

V gene: TRBV5-6
D gene: -
J gene: TRBJ2-2
clone size: -
CDR3 protein: CASSHNTGELFF
CDR3 DNA: TGTGCCAGCAGCCATAACACCGGGGAGCTGTTTTTT

V gene: TRBV7-2
D gene: TRBD2
J gene: TRBJ2-7
clone size: -
CDR3 protein: CASSFGTSAYEQYF
CDR3 DNA: TGTGCCAGCAGCTTTGGGACTAGCGCCTACGAGCAGTACTTC

V gene: TRBV5-6
D gene: -
J gene: TRBJ2-7
clone size: -
CDR3 protein: CASSLATYYEQYF
CDR3 DNA: TGTGCCAGCAGCTTGGCTACTTACTACGAGCAGTACTTC

V gene: TRBV5-1
D gene: -
J gene: TRBJ2-5
clone size: -
CDR3 protein: CATNYVPGGGQETQYF
CDR3 DNA: TGCGCCACAAACTACGTCCCTGGCGGTGGACAAGAGACCCAGTACTTC

V gene: TRBV5-6
D gene: -
J gene: TRBJ1-2
clone size: -
CDR3 protein: CASSLDRDYGYTF
CDR3 DNA: TGTGCCAGCAGCTTGGACCGCGATTATGGCTACACCTTC

V gene: TRBV5-4
D gene: TRBD2
J gene: TRBJ2-3
clone size: -
CDR3 protein: CASSYGTSGGALTDTQYF
CDR3 DNA: TGTGCCAGCAGTTACGGGACTAGCGGGGGGGCCCTGACAGATACGCAGTATTTT

V gene: TRBV4-3
D gene: -
J gene: TRBJ1-5
clone size: -
CDR3 protein: CASSQERAATHQPQHF
CDR3 DNA: TGCGCCAGCAGCCAAGAAAGGGCAGCTACGCATCAGCCCCAGCATTTT

V gene: TRBV11-2
D gene: -
J gene: TRBJ2-1
clone size: -
CDR3 protein: CASSPDTSSYNEQFF
CDR3 DNA: TGTGCCAGCAGTCCTGACACGAGCTCCTACAATGAGCAGTTCTTC

V gene: TRBV7-2
D gene: -
J gene: TRBJ2-7
clone size: -
CDR3 protein: CASSFLATDSYEQYF
CDR3 DNA: TGTGCCAGCAGCTTTCTGGCCACCGATTCCTACGAGCAGTACTTC

V gene: TRBV27
D gene: -
J gene: TRBJ2-1
clone size: -
CDR3 protein: CASSWEGAGPYNEQFF
CDR3 DNA: TGTGCCAGCAGTTGGGAGGGGGCAGGTCCCTACAATGAGCAGTTCTTC

V gene: TRBV7-3
D gene: TRBD1
J gene: TRBJ2-1
clone size: -
CDR3 protein: CASSQLSGTGDNEQFF
CDR3 DNA: TGTGCCAGCAGCCAACTATCCGGGACAGGGGACAATGAGCAGTTCTTC

V gene: TRBV28
D gene: -
J gene: TRBJ1-5
clone size: -
CDR3 protein: CASSLGGGSNQPQHF
CDR3 DNA: TGTGCCAGCAGTTTAGGAGGGGGAAGCAATCAGCCCCAGCATTTT

V gene: TRBV13
D gene: -
J gene: TRBJ2-1
clone size: -
CDR3 protein: CASSLGNEQFF
CDR3 DNA: TGTGCCAGCAGCTTGGGGAATGAGCAGTTCTTC

V gene: TRBV6-5
D gene: -
J gene: TRBJ2-7
clone size: -
CDR3 protein: CASSYSWSGEVYEQYF
CDR3 DNA: TGTGCCAGCAGTTACTCGTGGTCGGGAGAAGTCTACGAGCAGTACTTC

V gene: TRBV7-9
D gene: -
J gene: TRBJ1-1
clone size: -
CDR3 protein: CASSLTVNTEAFF
CDR3 DNA: TGTGCCAGCAGCTTGACAGTGAACACTGAAGCTTTCTTT

V gene: TRBV9
D gene: -
J gene: TRBJ1-4
clone size: -
CDR3 protein: CASSVEGEDEKLFF
CDR3 DNA: TGTGCCAGCAGCGTAGAGGGTGAGGATGAAAAACTGTTTTTT